This TCR beta chain was obtained from a study of STAT5B mutations in CD4+ large granular lymphocyte leukemia. This table comes from immunoSEQ multiplex PCR, and its TCRdb copy is limited to in-frame clones, with some not included. The profile shows approximately 30,000 clones, roughly 79% of them singletons. Germline CDR1 reads MDHEN; CDR2 reads SYDVKM. The CDR3 spans 15 residues. V was clipped by 6 bases and J by 4 bases; unmatched bases: 7. This clone appeared once. Sequencing was done on a sample of CD4+ T cells from blood buffy coats. The chain recombines TRBV28 with TRBJ2-5; 11 bases agree with TRBD1. The receptor comes from a human donor in good health. The CDR3: CASSQDRGRVETQYF. DNA for the CDR3: TGTGCCAGCAGCCAGGACAGGGGGCGGGTAGAGACCCAGTACTTC.